This TCR beta chain derives from a study of blood T cell repertoires in COVID-19. Study as a whole: COVID-19 samples from acute and convalescent phases originated in the United States, Italy and Spain. Nucleic acid was either cDNA or gDNA, and it came from T cells, B-cell-depleted T cells, or PBMCs.

Trimming pared 5 bases from V and 7 bases from J, leaving 21 bases between. The CDR3 spans 17 residues. Germline V CDR1 and CDR2: SGHTA, FQGNSA. In the study's own analysis: Estimated nucleated cell counts came from reference gene primer amplification. TCRdb's copy holds only in-frame clones and misses some; the assay was immunoSEQ multiplex PCR. V, J and clone size were drawn from that table, and D and trimming were deduced from the DNA. In the table there are 110,000 or so clones, 81% of which are singletons. The specimen was peripheral blood. V is TRBV7-2 and J is TRBJ1-6; weak D call: TRBD1 (5 bases). This receptor was obtained from a man aged 45-60 years with acute or convalescent COVID-19. The CDR3 DNA reads as TGTGCCAGCAGCACCCAACCGGCGGGGGTTGGGAATTCACCCCTCCACTTT. This codes for CASSTQPAGVGNSPLHF.